Shown below are 24 T cell receptor beta chains from a single sample sequenced in a study of control samples from healthy donors and cancer patients. The protocol was immunoSEQ multiplex PCR, while the TCRdb copy is restricted to in-frame clones and leaves out a portion. Of over 150,000 clones listed, more than 90% are singletons. The sample was blood. The receptor source for this set is a woman aged 40 to 50 in good health.

DNA of the CDR3: TGTGCCAGCAGCGCTACCGCGTCGGTAGGAACTGAAGCTTTCTTT. Protein product: CASSATASVGTEAFF. The J gene is TRBJ1-1, the V gene TRBV9; D is undetermined. V lost 3 bases and J lost 5, with 17 bases in between. Germline V gene sequence: CDR1 SGDLS, CDR2 YYNGEE. The length of the CDR3 is 15 residues.

J is TRBJ1-5 and V is TRBV7-2, with a possible D match to TRBD1 (5 bases). The CDR3 spans 13 residues. Trimming shortened V by 5 bases and J by 8 bases, and 13 bases separated the two germline ends. Looked up from germline, CDR1 is SGHTA and CDR2 is FQGNSA. CDR3 loop: CASSPLGGKPQHF. The CDR3 nucleotides are TGTGCCAGCAGCCCTCTGGGGGGTAAGCCCCAGCATTTT. Full variable domain (rest looked up from reference TRBV7-2 and TRBJ1-5): GAGVSQSPSNKVTEKGKDVELRCDPISGHTALYWYRQSLGQGLEFLIYFQGNSAPDKSGLPSDRFSAERTGGSVSTLTIQRTQQEDSAVYLCASSPLGGKPQHFGDGTRLSIL.

The genes are TRBV19 and TRBJ1-2; 9 positions match TRBD1. The CDR3 is made up of 13 amino acids. The junction had 5 bases not matched to a gene; V was cut back by 5 bases and J by 7 bases. Germline V gene lookup returns CDR1 LNHDA and CDR2 SQIVND (reference sequence). CDR3 in amino acids: CASSVDRGSGYTF. Here the CDR3 DNA reads TGTGCCAGTAGTGTGGACAGGGGTTCTGGCTACACCTTC.

The V gene is TRBV5-4, the J gene TRBJ2-5, with D perhaps matching TRBD1 (6 bases). Trimming left V 0 bases short and J 1 base short, with 13 bases between. The germline V gene encodes CDR1 SGHNT and CDR2 YYREEE (reference sequence). The CDR3 runs to 16 residues. As DNA, the CDR3 is TGTGCCAGCAGCTTGGTGGGGGCCGCCCTCCAAGAGACCCAGTACTTC. It codes for CASSLVGAALQETQYF.

The chain recombines TRBV5-6 with TRBJ1-1; weak D call: TRBD1 (5 bases). Between the trimmed V and J ends, which lost 0 bases and 1 base, there was a span of 7 bases. Germline loops: CDR1 SGHDT, CDR2 YYEEEE. The CDR3 spans 14 residues. The CDR3 loop is CASSLAGPNTEAFF. CDR3 bases: TGTGCCAGCAGCTTGGCAGGGCCGAACACTGAAGCTTTCTTT.

This clone was detected once. CDR3 DNA sequence: TGTGCCAGTAGTAGCCCCGGGATCTCCTACAATGAGCAGTTCTTC. Translation: CASSSPGISYNEQFF. The rearrangement links TRBV19 to TRBJ2-1, with a tentative D call TRBD2 (5 bases). The CDR3 has 15 amino acids. Trimming stripped 4 bases from V and 0 bases from J, with 10 bases between. The V gene's germline CDR1 is LNHDA and CDR2 SQIVND (reference sequence).

The chain links TRBV3-1 (or the pseudogene TRBV3-2) to TRBJ1-2; D might be TRBD1 (5 bases). Germline V CDR1 and CDR2: LGHDT, YNNKEL (reference sequence). V gave up 1 base and J gave up 8 bases, with 17 bases separating them. The CDR3 spans 15 residues. CDR3: CASSQGSAGTGGYTF. CDR3 sequence (DNA): TGTGCCAGCAGCCAAGGGTCCGCAGGGACGGGCGGCTACACCTTC.

This rearrangement joins TRBV11-2 to TRBJ1-6, with D hard to call. The V and J ends lost 1 base and 1 base respectively, with 8 bases between them. The germline V gene has CDR1 SGHAT and CDR2 FQNNGV. CDR3 size: 16 residues. The CDR3 DNA sequence: TGTGCCAGCAGCTTAGCCTCCGAATCCTATAATTCACCCCTCCACTTT. Encoded protein: CASSLASESYNSPLHF.

The gene calls are TRBV5-1 and TRBJ2-3; 12 bases line up with TRBD2. V trimming: 2 bases; J trimming: 4 bases; junction bases outside the gene matches: 11. The CDR3 sequence is 18 residues long. Germline CDR1 is SGHRS and CDR2 is YFSETQ. CDR3 region: CASSFLAGGPSNADTQYF. DNA for the CDR3: TGCGCCAGCAGCTTCCTAGCGGGGGGGCCATCCAACGCAGATACGCAGTATTTT.

The chain employs TRBV19 and TRBJ2-1; D gene ambiguous. V was trimmed by 5 bases and J by 3 bases, leaving 8 bases between them. CDR1 and CDR2 (germline): LNHDA, SQIVND (reference sequence). The CDR3 contains 13 residues. DNA for the CDR3: TGTGCCAGTAGTGGCGGAAACTACAATGAGCAGTTCTTC. It yields the protein CASSGGNYNEQFF. Full variable domain (rest looked up from reference TRBV19 and TRBJ2-1): DGGITQSPKYLFRKEGQNVTLSCEQNLNHDAMYWYRQDPGQGLRLIYYSQIVNDFQKGDIAEGYSVSREKKESFPLTVTSAQKNPTAFYLCASSGGNYNEQFFGPGTRLTVL.

The CDR3 sequence: CASSLRSLATQYF. The CDR3 region has the DNA TGTGCCAGCAGCTTACGATCCCTAGCGACCCAGTACTTC. This chain joins TRBV13 and TRBJ2-5; maybe TRBD2 (5 bases). From germline, CDR1 is PRHDT and CDR2 FYEKMQ (reference sequence). The CDR3 sequence is 13 residues long. Trimming shortened V by 2 bases and J by 7 bases, and 11 bases separated the two germline ends.

The J gene is TRBJ1-3, the V gene TRBV9; D gene ambiguous. Between the trimmed V and J ends, which lost 2 bases and 7 bases, there was a span of 16 bases. The CDR3 runs to 15 residues. Germline lookup yields CDR1 SGDLS and CDR2 YYNGEE. DNA for the CDR3: TGTGCCAGCAGCGTGGAGGCCCGACCGGGCAACACCATATATTTT. As protein: CASSVEARPGNTIYF.

This chain links TRBV5-8 with TRBJ2-5; 8 bases match TRBD1. The CDR3 totals 17 residues. Germline lookup yields CDR1 SGHTS and CDR2 YDEGEE. V trimming: 3 bases; J trimming: 4 bases; junction bases outside the gene matches: 14. The CDR3 loop reads CASSSSYGQGERETQYF. In nucleotides, the CDR3 is TGTGCCAGCAGCTCCAGCTACGGACAGGGAGAGAGAGAGACCCAGTACTTC.

J is TRBJ2-2 and V is TRBV11-2, with 9 nucleotides matching TRBD1. From germline, CDR1 is SGHAT and CDR2 FQNNGV. The CDR3 is 16 amino acids. Trimming took 0 bases from V and 7 from J; bases not matched to a gene: 6. The CDR3: CASSLDAGQGFGELFF. CDR3 DNA sequence: TGTGCCAGCAGCTTAGATGCGGGACAGGGATTCGGGGAGCTGTTTTTT. The entire variable domain, with the rest obtained from reference TRBV11-2 and TRBJ2-2, is as follows: EAGVAQSPRYKIIEKRQSVAFWCNPISGHATLYWYQQILGQGPKLLIQFQNNGVVDDSQLPKDRFSAERLKGVDSTLKIQPAKLEDSAVYLCASSLDAGQGFGELFFGEGSRLTVL.

The chain recombines TRBV19 with TRBJ1-2; tentative D call: TRBD1 (5 bases). Between the trimmed V and J ends, which lost 3 bases and 3 bases, there was a span of 8 bases. Germline CDR1 and CDR2: LNHDA and SQIVND (reference sequence). This CDR3 comprises 13 residues. The CDR3, as DNA: TGTGCCAGTAGTATCGGGGGTGACTATGGCTACACCTTC. It codes for CASSIGGDYGYTF.

CDR3: CSAAAPEAFF. DNA for the CDR3: TGCAGTGCTGCAGCGCCTGAAGCTTTCTTT. This rearrangement joins TRBV20-1 to TRBJ1-1; D remains unclear. Germline V CDR1 and CDR2: DFQATT, SNEGSKA (reference sequence). The V end was cut by 5 bases, the J end by 6 bases, with 7 bases between. CDR3 size: 10 residues.

As for this clone: The junction and the germline gene differ at one end; a read error may be behind it. Other DNA sequences in the same sample also yield this CDR3. The V and J genes are TRBV3-1 (or the pseudogene TRBV3-2) and TRBJ1-2; possibly TRBD1 for D (6 bases). The CDR3 consists of 15 residues. Germline CDR1 LGHDT, CDR2 YNNKEL (reference sequence). The CDR3 nucleotides are TGCGCCAGCAGCCCGCGACAGGCGGGGATATATGGCTACACCTTC. Its translation: CASSPRQAGIYGYTF.

This chain connects TRBV19 to TRBJ1-5; D is perhaps TRBD1 (6 bases). The CDR3 runs 16 residues. Germline lookup yields CDR1 LNHDA and CDR2 SQIVND (reference sequence). The ends were cut back, 5 bases at V and 1 base at J, with 15 bases in the middle. The CDR3 is CASSPLTGASNQPQHF. In nucleotides, the CDR3 is TGTGCCAGTAGTCCACTGACAGGCGCAAGCAATCAGCCCCAGCATTTT.

This chain uses TRBV29-1 with TRBJ1-1, with D uncertain. V lost 0 bases to trimming and J lost 0 bases, with 5 bases between them. Per germline, CDR1 SQVTM and CDR2 ANQGSEA. This CDR3 is 13 amino acids long. The CDR3 region is CSVEDRMNTEAFF. As DNA, the CDR3 is TGCAGCGTTGAAGACCGAATGAACACTGAAGCTTTCTTT.

The V gene is TRBV7-9, the J gene TRBJ2-5; TRBD2 aligns across 7 bases. Germline values: CDR1 SEHNR, CDR2 FQNEAQ (reference sequence). The CDR3 length is 11 residues. V gave up 10 bases and J gave up 2 bases; unmatched junction bases: 1. The DNA of the CDR3 is TGTGCCACCGGGGGGCAAGAGACCCAGTACTTC. As protein: CATGGQETQYF. The variable domain in full, completed from reference TRBV7-9 and TRBJ2-5, reads DTGVSQNPRHKITKRGQNVTFRCDPISEHNRLYWYRQTLGQGPEFLTYFQNEAQLEKSRLLSDRFSAERPKGSFSTLEIQRTEQGDSAMYLCATGGQETQYFGPGTRLLVL.

The chain uses TRBV19 and TRBJ1-5; D possibly corresponds to TRBD1 (6 bases). The CDR3 covers 14 residues. Germline V CDR1 and CDR2: LNHDA, SQIVND (reference sequence). The germline V and J ends were trimmed by 4 bases and 5 bases, with 12 bases remaining between them. Here the CDR3 DNA reads TGTGCCAGTAGTAGAACAGGGACGGATCAGCCCCAGCATTTT. Protein sequence: CASSRTGTDQPQHF.

CDR3 sequence: CASSPAGSNQPQHF. The DNA for the CDR3 is TGTGCCAGCAGCCCTGCCGGGAGCAATCAGCCCCAGCATTTT. The chain has TRBV7-9 and TRBJ1-5; D gene uncertain. Germline V CDR1 and CDR2: SEHNR, FQNEAQ (reference sequence). V dropped 5 bases and J dropped 1 base, with 9 bases sitting between them. CDR3 length: 14 residues.

The V gene is TRBV4-1, the J gene TRBJ2-5; D assignment may be TRBD1 or TRBD2 (6 bases each). The V gene's germline CDR1 is MGHRA and CDR2 YSYEKL. Trimming stripped 3 bases from V and 1 base from J, with 18 bases between. This CDR3 region has 17 residues. CDR3 protein: CASSHGVGGQLQETQYF. CDR3 coding DNA: TGCGCCAGCAGCCACGGAGTAGGGGGGCAGCTCCAAGAGACCCAGTACTTC.

The chain has TRBV6-5 and TRBJ2-3; 8 bases are shared with TRBD1. Germline-derived CDR1 and CDR2 are MNHEY and SVGAGI. Trimming removed 7 bases from V and 3 bases from J; junction bases left unmatched: 9. This CDR3 region has 15 residues. CDR3 sequence (DNA): TGTGCCAGCATTTTACCAGGGGGCGCGACAGATACGCAGTATTTT. Translation gives CASILPGGATDTQYF.